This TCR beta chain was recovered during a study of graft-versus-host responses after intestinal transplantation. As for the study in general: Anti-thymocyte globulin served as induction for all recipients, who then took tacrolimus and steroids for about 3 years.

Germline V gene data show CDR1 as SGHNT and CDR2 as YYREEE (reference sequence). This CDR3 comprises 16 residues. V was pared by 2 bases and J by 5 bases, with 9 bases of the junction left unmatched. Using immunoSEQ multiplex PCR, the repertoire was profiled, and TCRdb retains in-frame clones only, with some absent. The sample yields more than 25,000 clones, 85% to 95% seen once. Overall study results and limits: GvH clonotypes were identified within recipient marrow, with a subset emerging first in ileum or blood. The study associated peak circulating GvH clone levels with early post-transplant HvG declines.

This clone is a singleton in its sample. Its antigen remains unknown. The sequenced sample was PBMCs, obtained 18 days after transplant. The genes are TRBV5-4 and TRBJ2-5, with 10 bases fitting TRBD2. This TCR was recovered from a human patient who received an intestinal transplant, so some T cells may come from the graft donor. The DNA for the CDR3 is TGTGCCAGCAGCTTTCGAGAACTAGCGGGGACGGAGACCCAGTACTTC. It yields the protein CASSFRELAGTETQYF.